This entry is about one T cell receptor beta chain. Which antigen it targets is not known. An end of the junction does not agree with germline; a read error may underlie this. The same CDR3 can be traced to other DNA sequences in this sample. The trial excluded patients who had a history of autoimmune disease or were on systemic immunosuppression. In every dose cohort, peripheral blood was drawn for TCR sequencing at baseline, cycle 4 day 1, and cycle 7 day 1. Samples were obtained from an open-label, multicenter, first-in-human phase I dose-escalation trial of ivuxolimab. The trial enrolled adults with locally advanced or metastatic head and neck squamous cell, hepatocellular, melanoma or renal cell carcinoma. Before TCR sequencing, CD4+ and CD8+ T cells were separately sorted from peripheral blood. The germline V gene specifies SGHTA as CDR1 and FQGNSA as CDR2. Including the terminal cysteine and phenylalanine, the CDR3 comprises 17 residues. The read is trimmed to its CDR3 DNA, 51 bases read in frame from base 1.

Genomic DNA was extracted from sorted cells for sequencing of the TCRbeta CDR3 region. The immunoSEQ Assay was used for sequencing of TCRbeta CDR3 regions. TCRdb stores this immuneACCESS table with in-frame sequences only. Part of the clones is absent; in the studies checked, under half of the shortfall reflects unresolved V genes, and no reason is known for the rest. For this sample there are fewer than 55,000 clones; about four fifths appear just once. 5% to 7.5% of the sample comes from the top ten. The data are from a study of OX40 agonist ivuxolimab in advanced cancers. About the study as a whole: The costimulatory receptor OX40 (CD134) was targeted by ivuxolimab, a fully human IgG2 agonistic monoclonal antibody. Peripheral TCRbeta sequencing was intended to test whether TCR sequence diversity was altered and clonal T-cell expansion was caused by ivuxolimab. The paper covers the monotherapy dose-escalation part of the phase I ivuxolimab trial, which included N ≈ 50 patients. Among the roughly 50 dose-escalation patients, about 19 had hepatocellular carcinoma, 15 or so melanoma, 9 renal cell carcinoma and 9 head and neck cancer. Prior anti-PD-1, anti-PD-L1 or anti-CTLA-4 therapy was permitted, and checkpoint inhibitors had been received by around 40% of dose-escalation patients. A male proportion of around 83% and a mean age of 60 years, ranging from about 23 to 90, were recorded for the dose-escalation cohort. Partial responses occurred in three dose-escalation patients: two with cutaneous melanoma and one with hepatocellular carcinoma. Intravenous ivuxolimab was administered to patients every 2 weeks at six dose levels: 0.01, 0.1, 0.3, 1.5, 3 and 10 mg/kg. The full study reports these points: The antigen specificity of the clonally expanded peripheral T cells was not determined. Partial responders in the 0.1-3.0 mg/kg groups had among the lowest normalized peripheral clonal expansion, especially among CD8+ T cells. After ivuxolimab, more expanded clones were found on average in CD8+ T cells than in CD4+ T cells. Low levels of normalized T-cell clonal expansion were also seen in some nonresponding patients. At doses from 0.1 to 3.0 mg/kg, clonal expansion was seen in both CD4+ and CD8+ blood T cells between baseline and week 6.

The specimen was CD4+ or CD8+ T cells sorted from blood, collected in a trial of the OX40 agonist ivuxolimab. This TCR derives from an adult with an advanced solid tumor such as melanoma, head and neck, liver or kidney cancer. Rearrangement joined TRBV7-2 to TRBJ2-1; a tentative D match to TRBD2 spans 5 bases. The DNA reads as follows: TGTGCCAGCAGCTTAGGGGGAGTAAATCGTATTGACAATGAGCAATTCTTC. It specifies CASSLGGVNRIDNEQFF.